The sequence of this TCR beta chain was determined in a study of breast tumors, draining lymph nodes, adjacent tissues. TCRdb re-called the multiplex PCR reads through MiXCR, storing one row per CDR3 protein. The sample carries 250,000 or so distinct CDR3 sequences, around 30% recorded once. Trimming pared 11 bases from V and 7 bases from J, leaving 17 bases between. In germline, CDR1 is SEHNR, CDR2 FQNEAQ (reference sequence). The CDR3 totals 12 residues. The lymph nodes were axillary draining lymph nodes from breast cancer patients. This clonotype originated in a female donor with breast cancer. Some clones in this sample may be carry-over from other donors' samples. V usage is TRBV7-9 and J usage is TRBJ2-5; the D is unclear. The sequenced sample consisted of axillary lymph node tissue. The CDR3: CAPWKGPGTQYF. CDR3 bases: TGTGCCCCATGGAAGGGCCCAGGGACCCAGTACTTC.